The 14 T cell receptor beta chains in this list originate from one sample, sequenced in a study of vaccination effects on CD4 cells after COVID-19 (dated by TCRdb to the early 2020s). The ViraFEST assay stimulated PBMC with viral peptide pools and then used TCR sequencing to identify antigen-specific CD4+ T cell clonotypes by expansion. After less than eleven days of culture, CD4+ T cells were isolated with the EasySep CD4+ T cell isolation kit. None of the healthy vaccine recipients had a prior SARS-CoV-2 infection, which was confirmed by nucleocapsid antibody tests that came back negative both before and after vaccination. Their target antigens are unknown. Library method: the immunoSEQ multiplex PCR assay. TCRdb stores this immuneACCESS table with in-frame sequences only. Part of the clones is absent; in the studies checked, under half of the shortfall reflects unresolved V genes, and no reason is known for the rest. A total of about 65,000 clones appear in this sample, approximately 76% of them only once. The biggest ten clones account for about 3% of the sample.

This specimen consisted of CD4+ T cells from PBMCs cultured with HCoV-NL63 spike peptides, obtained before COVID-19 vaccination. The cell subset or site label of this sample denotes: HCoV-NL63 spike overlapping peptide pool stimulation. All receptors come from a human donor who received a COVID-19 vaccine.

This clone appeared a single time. The CDR3 DNA is TGCGCCAGCAGCTGGCAGGGGATAACAGATACGCAGTATTTT. Translated, it gives CASSWQGITDTQYF. The chain joins TRBV5-1 to TRBJ2-3, with D possibly TRBD1 on 6 matching bases. The CDR3 has 14 amino acids. V was cut by 3 bases and J by 3 bases, with 11 bases left in between. Germline CDR1 SGHRS, CDR2 YFSETQ.

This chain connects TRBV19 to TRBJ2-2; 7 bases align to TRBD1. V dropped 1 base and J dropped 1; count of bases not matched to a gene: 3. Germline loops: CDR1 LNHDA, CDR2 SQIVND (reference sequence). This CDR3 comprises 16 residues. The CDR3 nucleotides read TGTGCCAGTAGTATAGTCCCAGGGGGGAACACCGGGGAGCTGTTTTTT. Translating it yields CASSIVPGGNTGELFF.

CDR3 residues: CASARGQNTEAFF. The CDR3 bases are TGTGCTAGTGCCCGGGGGCAGAACACTGAAGCTTTCTTT. The rearrangement joins TRBV12-5 to TRBJ1-1, with D possibly matching TRBD1 (6 bases). Per the germline V gene, CDR1 is LGHNT and CDR2 is FRNRAP. The CDR3 is 13 amino acids. V lost 7 bases, J lost 1 base, and 10 bases lay in between.

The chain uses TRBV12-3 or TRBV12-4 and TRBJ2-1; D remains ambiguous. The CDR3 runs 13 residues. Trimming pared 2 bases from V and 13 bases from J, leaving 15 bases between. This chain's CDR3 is CASSLRTPPSQFF. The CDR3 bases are TGTGCCAGCAGTTTAAGAACGCCACCGTCCCAGTTCTTC.

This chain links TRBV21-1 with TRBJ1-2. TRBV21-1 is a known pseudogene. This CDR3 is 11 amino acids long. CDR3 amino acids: CASSRVGGYTF. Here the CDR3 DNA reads TGTGCCAGCAGCAGGGTAGGTGGCTACACCTTC.

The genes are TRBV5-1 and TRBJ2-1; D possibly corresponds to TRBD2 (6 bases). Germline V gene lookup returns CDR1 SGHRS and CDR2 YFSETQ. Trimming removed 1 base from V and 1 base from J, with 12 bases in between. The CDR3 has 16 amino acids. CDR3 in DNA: TGCGCCAGCAGCTTGTGGGGGGAAGTATCCTACAATGAGCAGTTCTTC. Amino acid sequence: CASSLWGEVSYNEQFF.

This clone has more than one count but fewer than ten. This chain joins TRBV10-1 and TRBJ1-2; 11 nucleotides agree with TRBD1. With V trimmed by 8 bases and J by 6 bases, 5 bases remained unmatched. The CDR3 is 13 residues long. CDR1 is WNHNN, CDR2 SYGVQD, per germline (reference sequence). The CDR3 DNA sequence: TGCGCCAGCCATGGGACAGGGGGACATGGCTACACCTTC. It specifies CASHGTGGHGYTF.

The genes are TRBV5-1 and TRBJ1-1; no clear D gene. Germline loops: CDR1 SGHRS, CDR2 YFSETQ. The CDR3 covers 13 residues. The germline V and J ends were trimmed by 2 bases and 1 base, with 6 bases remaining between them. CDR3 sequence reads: CASSLTQNTEAFF. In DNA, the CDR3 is TGCGCCAGCAGCTTAACACAGAACACTGAAGCTTTCTTT.

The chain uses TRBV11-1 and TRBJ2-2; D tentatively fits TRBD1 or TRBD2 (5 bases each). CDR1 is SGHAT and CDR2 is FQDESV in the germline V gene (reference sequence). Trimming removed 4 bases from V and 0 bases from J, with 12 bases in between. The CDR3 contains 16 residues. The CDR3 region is CASSWSGGTNTGELFF. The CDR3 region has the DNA TGTGCCAGCAGCTGGTCTGGGGGAACGAACACCGGGGAGCTGTTTTTT.

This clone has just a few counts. This chain's CDR3 is CASSSTGWGTEAFF. CDR3 nucleotide sequence: TGCGCCAGCAGCTCGACAGGCTGGGGCACTGAAGCTTTCTTT. This sequence joins TRBV5-1 and TRBJ1-1; weak D call: TRBD1 (6 bases). Trimming removed 3 bases at V and 4 bases at J, with 13 bases between. Germline V CDR1 and CDR2: SGHRS, YFSETQ. The CDR3 sequence is 14 residues long.

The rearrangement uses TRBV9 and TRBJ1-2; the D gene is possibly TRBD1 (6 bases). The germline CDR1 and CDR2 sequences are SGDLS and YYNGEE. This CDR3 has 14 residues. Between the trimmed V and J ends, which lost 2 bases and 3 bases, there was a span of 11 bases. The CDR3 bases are TGTGCCAGCAGCGTTTCAGGGGATGACTATGGCTACACCTTC. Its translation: CASSVSGDDYGYTF.

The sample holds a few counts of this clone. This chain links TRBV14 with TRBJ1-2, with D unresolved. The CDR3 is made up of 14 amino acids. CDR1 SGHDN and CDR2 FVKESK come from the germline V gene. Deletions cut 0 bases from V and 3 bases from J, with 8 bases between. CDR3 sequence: CASSQEPGYYGYTF. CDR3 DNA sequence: TGTGCCAGCAGCCAAGAACCGGGCTACTATGGCTACACCTTC. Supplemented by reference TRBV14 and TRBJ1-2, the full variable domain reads EAGVTQFPSHSVIEKGQTVTLRCDPISGHDNLYWYRRVMGKEIKFLLHFVKESKQDESGMPNNRFLAERTGGTYSTLKVQPAELEDSGVYFCASSQEPGYYGYTFGSGTRLTVV.

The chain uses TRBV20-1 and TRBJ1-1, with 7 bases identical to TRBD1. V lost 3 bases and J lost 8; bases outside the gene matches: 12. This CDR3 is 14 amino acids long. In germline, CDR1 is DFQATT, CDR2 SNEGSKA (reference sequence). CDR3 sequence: CSASQPVRDREAFF. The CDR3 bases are TGCAGTGCTAGTCAACCGGTCCGGGACAGAGAAGCTTTCTTT.

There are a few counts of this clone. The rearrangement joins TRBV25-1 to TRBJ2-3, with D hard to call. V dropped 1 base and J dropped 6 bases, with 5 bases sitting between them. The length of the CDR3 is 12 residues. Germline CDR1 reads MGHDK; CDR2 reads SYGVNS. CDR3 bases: TGTGCCAGCAGTGAATTACGGGATACGCAGTATTTT. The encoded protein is CASSELRDTQYF.